This TCR beta chain appears in the sequencing data of a study of blood T cell repertoires in COVID-19. CDR1 MDHEN and CDR2 SYDVKM come from the germline V gene. There are 15 residues in the CDR3. V was shortened by 5 bases and J by 1 base, with 14 bases between the two germline ends. Data came from immunoSEQ multiplex PCR; TCRdb stores just in-frame clones and leaves some out. Counted here are some 70,000 clones, roughly 85% occurring once; the ten biggest clones make up 1.4%. The chain couples TRBV28 to TRBJ1-2; D might be TRBD1 (5 bases). The material sequenced was peripheral blood. The TCR sequence derives from a woman aged 60-70 years with acute or convalescent COVID-19. CDR3 sequence: CASSTGVRDNYGYTF. The DNA of the CDR3 is TGTGCCAGCAGTACGGGGGTCCGAGATAACTATGGCTACACCTTC.